This entry lists 20 T cell receptor beta chains sequenced from one sample in a study of shared clonotypes between healthy human individuals. Sequencing was performed with immunoSEQ multiplex PCR; in TCRdb, only in-frame clones are kept and a portion is missing. There are about 2,100,000 clones in the sample; approximately 94% occur only once, and 1.7% lies in the top ten. CD45RO negativity and positive selection for CCR7 defined naive CD8 cells, a population that excluded terminally differentiated effector memory CD45RA+ cells. Sequencing input: naive CD8+ T cells from PBMCs. Receptors originate from a man between 18 and 35 years old in good health. Some clones in this sample may be carry-over from other donors' samples.

In DNA form, the CDR3 reads TGTGCCAGCAGTCCCCTGATCCGGGTAGACGGAACCTACGAGCAGTACTTC. It specifies CASSPLIRVDGTYEQYF. The gene calls are TRBV27 and TRBJ2-7; D is undetermined. The CDR3 spans 17 residues. V dropped 5 bases and J dropped 2 bases, with 22 bases sitting between them. CDR1 and CDR2 (germline): MNHEY, SMNVEV (reference sequence).

The chain links TRBV6-5 to TRBJ2-1; D possibly corresponds to TRBD2 (5 bases). CDR1 is MNHEY and CDR2 is SVGAGI in the germline V gene. This CDR3 region has 15 residues. V lost 2 bases and J lost 15, with 23 bases in between. In nucleotides, the CDR3 is TGTGCCAGCAGTTACGGTAACGTATCAGGCGGGTTATGGTTCTTC. This gives the protein CASSYGNVSGGLWFF.

The rearrangement joins TRBV4-1 to TRBJ2-7; TRBD2 matches at 7 bases. Germline loops: CDR1 MGHRA, CDR2 YSYEKL. Germline trimming cut 5 bases from V and 1 base from J; bases unmatched to any gene: 8. This CDR3 spans 15 amino acids. CDR3 sequence reads: CASSINLAASYEQYF. The DNA for the CDR3 is TGCGCCAGCAGCATAAACCTAGCGGCATCCTACGAGCAGTACTTC.

V and J are TRBV4-1 and TRBJ2-7, with a weak D call TRBD1 (6 bases). Germline CDR1 is MGHRA and CDR2 is YSYEKL. The V end was cut by 1 base, the J end by 3 bases, with 13 bases between. This CDR3 has 15 amino acids. In nucleotides, the CDR3 is TGCGCCAGCAGCCAAGCGTCAGGGGAGCTCTACGAGCAGTACTTC. The encoded protein is CASSQASGELYEQYF.

This chain links TRBV27 with TRBJ1-1; TRBD1 matches 7 bases. J was trimmed by 1 base and V by 6 bases; bases with no gene match: 11. Germline V gene sequence: CDR1 MNHEY, CDR2 SMNVEV (reference sequence). The CDR3 covers 16 residues. CDR3: CASRQGQGVWNTEAFF. CDR3 in DNA: TGTGCCAGCAGGCAGGGCCAGGGGGTATGGAACACTGAAGCTTTCTTT.

This rearrangement joins TRBV11-2 to TRBJ2-4; weak D call: TRBD2 (6 bases). V lost 3 bases and J 6 bases, leaving 15 bases between the germline ends. CDR1 and CDR2 (germline): SGHAT, FQNNGV. The CDR3 is 15 amino acids. The CDR3 bases are TGTGCCAGCAGCTTTTTCGCGGGATCTGGAAACATTCAGTACTTC. Encoded protein: CASSFFAGSGNIQYF. Full variable domain (remainder filled in from reference TRBV11-2 and TRBJ2-4): EAGVAQSPRYKIIEKRQSVAFWCNPISGHATLYWYQQILGQGPKLLIQFQNNGVVDDSQLPKDRFSAERLKGVDSTLKIQPAKLEDSAVYLCASSFFAGSGNIQYFGAGTRLSVL.

J is TRBJ1-1 and V is TRBV7-2, with D unresolved. Between the trimmed V and J ends, which lost 5 bases and 0 bases, there was a span of 10 bases. Germline assignment: CDR1 SGHTA and CDR2 FQGNSA. The CDR3 contains 14 residues. CDR3 nucleotides: TGTGCCAGCAGCCCCAGAAGACTGAACACTGAAGCTTTCTTT. Protein product: CASSPRRLNTEAFF.

V and J are TRBV19 and TRBJ2-7; D is perhaps TRBD1 (5 bases). Trimming removed 5 bases from V and 4 bases from J, with 12 bases in between. The CDR3 covers 13 residues. The V gene's germline CDR1 is LNHDA and CDR2 SQIVND (reference sequence). The CDR3 protein is CASSYGRVYEQYF. The CDR3 region has the DNA TGTGCCAGTAGTTACGGCAGGGTGTACGAGCAGTACTTC.

The gene calls are TRBV6-7 and TRBJ2-2; D is perhaps TRBD1 (6 bases). TRBV6-7 has ORF status, its function being uncertain. The CDR3 covers 17 residues. Trimming removed 4 bases at V and 4 bases at J, with 19 bases between. CDR3 DNA: TGTGCCAGCAGTTCGTCTAGTAGGGACAAGTTCACCGGGGAGCTGTTTTTT. It codes for CASSSSSRDKFTGELFF.

This clone has a single count. V usage is TRBV19 and J usage is TRBJ2-7; 8 bases are a match to TRBD1. Germline CDR1 is LNHDA and CDR2 is SQIVND (reference sequence). The CDR3 runs 13 residues. V shed 9 bases, J shed 4 bases, and the junction held 8 bases outside the gene matches. CDR3 in amino acids: CASSGTGLYEQYF. The CDR3 nucleotides read TGTGCCAGCTCCGGGACAGGTCTGTACGAGCAGTACTTC. The complete variable domain, with remaining parts taken from reference TRBV19 and TRBJ2-7, reads DGGITQSPKYLFRKEGQNVTLSCEQNLNHDAMYWYRQDPGQGLRLIYYSQIVNDFQKGDIAEGYSVSREKKESFPLTVTSAQKNPTAFYLCASSGTGLYEQYFGPGTRLTVT.

This chain joins TRBV6-6 and TRBJ1-4; D is ambiguous. The CDR3 spans 13 residues. V lost 2 bases and J 3 bases, leaving 4 bases between the germline ends. Germline values: CDR1 MNHNY, CDR2 SVGAGI (reference sequence). In DNA form, the CDR3 reads TGTGCCAGCAGTTACAAGGCTAATGAAAAACTGTTTTTT. Protein product: CASSYKANEKLFF.

This CDR3 is CASSGIVVNEQFF. CDR3 nucleotide sequence: TGTGCCAGCAGCGGAATAGTCGTCAATGAGCAGTTCTTC. The chain combines TRBV27 with TRBJ2-1; no clear D gene. The CDR3 has 13 amino acids. Deletions cut 6 bases from V and 6 bases from J, with 12 bases between. CDR1 and CDR2 (germline): MNHEY, SMNVEV (reference sequence).

With respect to this clone: Additional DNA sequences in this sample encode the identical CDR3. This chain links TRBV7-2 with TRBJ2-2; D is undetermined. This CDR3 spans 12 amino acids. CDR1 and CDR2 from the germline V gene are SGHTA and FQGNSA. The ends were cut back, 1 base at V and 5 bases at J, with 2 bases in the middle. CDR3 protein: CASSLGTGELFF. In DNA, the CDR3 is TGTGCCAGCAGCTTAGGTACCGGGGAGCTGTTTTTT.

The CDR3 sequence: CASSLAATSGSAGELFF. The CDR3 coding sequence is TGTGCCAGCAGCTTAGCCGCCACTAGCGGGAGCGCCGGGGAGCTGTTTTTT. This sequence joins TRBV7-6 and TRBJ2-2, with 11 bases fitting TRBD2. CDR3 length: 17 residues. V gave up 0 bases and J gave up 6 bases; unmatched junction bases: 6. CDR1 is SGHVS and CDR2 is FNYEAQ in the germline V gene.

The V call is TRBV28, the J call TRBJ2-7; 13 bases are a match to TRBD2. The CDR3 loop spans 15 amino acids. V was clipped by 6 bases and J by 2 bases; unmatched bases: 4. CDR1 is MDHEN and CDR2 is SYDVKM in the germline V gene. Here the CDR3 reads CASRPGLAGTYEQYF. CDR3 nucleotides: TGTGCCAGCAGGCCGGGACTAGCGGGGACCTACGAGCAGTACTTC.

As for this clone: Other nucleotide sequences in the sample specify the same CDR3. The chain combines TRBV6-5 with TRBJ2-3; no clear D. The V and J ends lost 2 bases and 2 bases respectively, with 5 bases between them. Germline CDR1 and CDR2: MNHEY and SVGAGI. The CDR3 is 13 amino acids. CDR3 loop: CASSYRVTDTQYF. The CDR3 DNA is TGTGCCAGCAGTTACCGGGTCACAGATACGCAGTATTTT.

J is TRBJ2-6 and V is TRBV27, with 8 bases lining up with TRBD1. The germline V gene has CDR1 MNHEY and CDR2 SMNVEV (reference sequence). The CDR3 runs 18 residues. V was clipped by 6 bases and J by 2 bases; unmatched bases: 12. The CDR3 coding sequence is TGTGCCAGCAGCCCCCGGACAGGGTCATGGACTGGGGCCAACGTCCTGACTTTC. It yields the protein CASSPRTGSWTGANVLTF.

The V and J genes are TRBV6-1 and TRBJ2-7, with D possibly being TRBD1 or TRBD2 (5 bases each). Germline loops: CDR1 MNHNS, CDR2 SASEGT. V lost 3 bases to trimming and J lost 3 bases, with 9 bases between them. This CDR3 is built from 13 residues. CDR3 protein: CASSEGRNYEQYF. The CDR3, as DNA: TGTGCCAGCAGTGAGGGACGGAACTACGAGCAGTACTTC.

The V gene is TRBV7-8, the J gene TRBJ1-2, with a possible D match to TRBD1 (6 bases). Germline V lookup: CDR1 SGHVS, CDR2 FQNEAQ. V gave up 5 bases and J gave up 0 bases, with 13 bases separating them. The CDR3 covers 15 residues. The CDR3 reads CASSPGQPSNYGYTF. The CDR3 DNA reads as TGTGCCAGCAGCCCAGGACAGCCCTCTAACTATGGCTACACCTTC. Together with reference TRBV7-8 and TRBJ1-2, the CDR3 gives the full variable domain: GAGVSQSPRYKVAKRGQDVALRCDPISGHVSLFWYQQALGQGPEFLTYFQNEAQLDKSGLPSDRFFAERPEGSVSTLKIQRTQQEDSAVYLCASSPGQPSNYGYTFGSGTRLTVV.

This chain joins TRBV6-5 and TRBJ2-7; perhaps TRBD2 as D (5 bases). Looked up from germline, CDR1 is MNHEY and CDR2 is SVGAGI. V shed 0 bases and J shed 4 bases, with 16 bases lying between them. CDR3 length: 16 residues. The CDR3 sequence: CASSYSTSAGYYEQYF. The CDR3 bases are TGTGCCAGCAGTTACTCCACCTCCGCGGGCTATTACGAGCAGTACTTC.